This is a list of T cell receptor beta chains from one sample in a study of cytomegalovirus exposure and HLA in healthy donors. Here immunoSEQ multiplex PCR was the method, and the copy in TCRdb shows in-frame clones only, minus some. The data hold around 120,000 clones, with under 80% observed a single time. Sequences were obtained from PBMCs. These receptors were obtained from a man aged 55 to 69 in good health and CMV-seropositive. CDR3s include the opening cysteine and the closing phenylalanine or tryptophan.

v_call,j_call,cdr3_aa
TRBV28,TRBJ1-1,CASSLVALNTEAFF
TRBV10-3,TRBJ2-2,CAISEGGSVTGELFF
TRBV19,TRBJ1-5,CASSIWLYDQPQHF
TRBV9,TRBJ1-6,CASSVVAINSPLHF
TRBV5-1,TRBJ2-7,CASSLAQGAYEQYF
TRBV6-1,TRBJ1-1,CASSEGQGMAFF
TRBV28,TRBJ1-1,CASSQGSEAFF
TRBV6-1,TRBJ2-1,CASSEALRGGAYNEQFF
TRBV6-1,NA,CASSGEGGYEQYF
TRBV6-5,TRBJ2-3,CASRIAGGKGYTQYF
TRBV7-9,TRBJ2-5,CSSTVPTSGGETQYF
TRBV6-6,TRBJ2-3,CASSRQNTDTQYF
TRBV5-1,TRBJ2-5,CASSLSGGLQETQYF
TRBV11-3,TRBJ2-7,CASSMGTVRSYEQYF
TRBV10-3,TRBJ2-2,CAISESTGGEELFF
TRBV6-4,TRBJ1-5,CASKQGPQPQHF
TRBV5-5,TRBJ1-2,CASSSQGVDGYTF
TRBV28,TRBJ1-2,CASSLVGGALGYTF
TRBV7-9,TRBJ1-1,CAFRRVALSEAFF
TRBV7-3,TRBJ1-1,CASSLPPGGEAFF
TRBV5-1,TRBJ1-1,CASSRSTGDTEAFF
TRBV9,TRBJ2-1,CASSPPSRGGEQFF
TRBV11-2,TRBJ2-3,CASSSWDSRTDTQYF
TRBV6-6,TRBJ1-3,CASRQGAPGNTIYF
TRBV9,NA,CASSAQGGSYEQYF
TRBV28,TRBJ1-2,CASTAGGNYGYTF
TRBV7-8,TRBJ2-1,CASSSPGTEKLNEQFF
TRBV18,TRBJ2-1,CASSPTGFAGGSNEQFF
TRBV30,TRBJ1-2,CAWGDWYGSGYTF
TRBV4-2,TRBJ2-1,CASSQVGLAINEQFF
TRBV21-1,TRBJ2-7,CASRKSSYEQYF
TRBV7-3,TRBJ1-1,CASSQMRFSEAFF
TRBV11-2,TRBJ1-3,CASGQGSASGDTIYF
TRBV11-2,TRBJ2-1,CASSIYNEQFF
TRBV18,TRBJ1-1,CASSLSASTEAFF
TRBV7-6,TRBJ1-1,CASSLVQGLDTEAFF
TRBV7-3,TRBJ2-3,CASSPGTSRGDTQYF
TRBV4-2,TRBJ1-2,CASSATGGYGYTF
TRBV5-1,TRBJ1-1,CASSFGTGRTEAFF
TRBV10-3,TRBJ2-2,CAGGRDTGELFF
TRBV28,TRBJ2-7,CASSLMAGRRATEQYF
TRBV15,TRBJ2-5,CATSREDRRSQETQYF
TRBV12-5,TRBJ1-1,CASGLEGALTEAFF
TRBV19,TRBJ1-5,CASSIRAPRGNQPQHF
TRBV7-2,TRBJ1-5,CASSFRGGNQPQHF
TRBV29-1,TRBJ1-4,CSVLTGDEKLFF
TRBV5-6,TRBJ1-1,CASSLGPIQGEAFF
TRBV9,TRBJ2-1,CASSVSGTAYNEQFF
TRBV7-8,TRBJ1-1,CASTYGGRAEAFF
TRBV9,TRBJ1-3,CASSVDGDTGNTIYF
TRBV15,TRBJ2-5,CATSTDRGQETQYF
TRBV6-6,TRBJ1-3,CASKQGTGNTIYF
TRBV30,TRBJ2-5,CAWSVDGQGAGETQYF